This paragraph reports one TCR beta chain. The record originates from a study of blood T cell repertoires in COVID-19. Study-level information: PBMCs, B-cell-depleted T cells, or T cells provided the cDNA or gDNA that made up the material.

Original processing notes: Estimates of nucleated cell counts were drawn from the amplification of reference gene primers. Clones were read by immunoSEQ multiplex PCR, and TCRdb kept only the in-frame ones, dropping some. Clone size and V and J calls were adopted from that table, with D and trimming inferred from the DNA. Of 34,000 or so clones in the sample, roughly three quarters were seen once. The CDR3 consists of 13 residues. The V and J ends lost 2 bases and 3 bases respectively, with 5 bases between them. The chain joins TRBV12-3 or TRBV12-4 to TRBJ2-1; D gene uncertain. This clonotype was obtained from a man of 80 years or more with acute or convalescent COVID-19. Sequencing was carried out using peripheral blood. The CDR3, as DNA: TGTGCCAGCAGTTTAAAGCACTACAATGAGCAGTTCTTC. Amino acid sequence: CASSLKHYNEQFF.